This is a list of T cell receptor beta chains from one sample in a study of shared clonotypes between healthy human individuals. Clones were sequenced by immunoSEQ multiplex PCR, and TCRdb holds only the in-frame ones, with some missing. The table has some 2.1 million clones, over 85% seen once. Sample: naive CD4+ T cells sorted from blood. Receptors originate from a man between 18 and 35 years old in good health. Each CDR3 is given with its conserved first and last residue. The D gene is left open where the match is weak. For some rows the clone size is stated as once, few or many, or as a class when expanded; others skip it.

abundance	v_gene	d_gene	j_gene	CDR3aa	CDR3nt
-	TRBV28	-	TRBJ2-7	CASSFPTLLRGEQYF	TGTGCCAGCAGTTTTCCGACACTGCTTAGGGGCGAGCAGTACTTC
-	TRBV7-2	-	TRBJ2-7	CASSLERGPAGLSSYEQYF	TGTGCCAGCAGCTTAGAAAGGGGACCGGCCGGCCTCAGCTCCTACGAGCAGTACTTC
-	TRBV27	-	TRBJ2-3	CASSSYRDRSTDTQYF	TGTGCCAGCAGTTCCTACCGGGACCGAAGCACAGATACGCAGTATTTT
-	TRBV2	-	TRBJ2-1	CASRAGHPEQFF	TGTGCCAGCAGGGCGGGGCACCCGGAGCAGTTCTTC
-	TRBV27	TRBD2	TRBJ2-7	CASSSLAGSEQYF	TGTGCCAGCAGTTCACTAGCGGGTTCCGAGCAGTACTTC
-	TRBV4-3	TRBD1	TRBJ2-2	CASSQTGVTGELFF	TGCGCCAGCAGCCAAACAGGGGTAACCGGGGAGCTGTTTTTT
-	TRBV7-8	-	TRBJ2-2	CASSSGQEGRHGELFF	TGTGCCAGCAGCTCGGGTCAGGAGGGGAGGCACGGGGAGCTGTTTTTT
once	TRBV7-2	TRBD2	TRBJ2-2	CASSLDSGRGAGELFF	TGTGCCAGCAGCTTAGATAGCGGGAGGGGTGCCGGGGAGCTGTTTTTT
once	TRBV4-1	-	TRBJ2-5	CASSNPLREWETQYF	TGCGCCAGCAGCAACCCCCTCCGGGAGTGGGAGACCCAGTACTTC
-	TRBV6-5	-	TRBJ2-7	CASRKQTNSYEQYF	TGTGCCAGCAGGAAACAGACGAACTCCTACGAGCAGTACTTC
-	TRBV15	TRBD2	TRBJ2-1	CATSRVVAGGYEQFF	TGTGCCACCAGCAGAGTCGTAGCGGGAGGGTATGAGCAGTTCTTC
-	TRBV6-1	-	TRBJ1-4	CASRTTNEKLFF	TGTGCCAGCCGGACAACTAATGAAAAACTGTTTTTT
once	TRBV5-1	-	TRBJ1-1	CASSLGTGANTEAFF	TGCGCCAGCAGCTTGGGGACCGGGGCGAACACTGAAGCTTTCTTT
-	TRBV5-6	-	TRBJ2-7	CASSTYRQVLQPPSYEQYF	TGTGCCAGCAGTACCTACCGACAGGTCTTACAGCCCCCCTCCTACGAGCAGTACTTC
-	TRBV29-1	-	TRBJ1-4	CSVSRANEKLFF	TGCAGCGTTTCACGGGCTAATGAAAAACTGTTTTTT
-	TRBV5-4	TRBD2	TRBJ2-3	CASSQRGNGGADTQYF	TGTGCCAGCAGCCAAAGGGGGAACGGGGGGGCAGATACGCAGTATTTT
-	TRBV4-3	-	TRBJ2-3	CASSQDLRGTDTQYF	TGCGCCAGCAGCCAAGATCTAAGGGGCACAGATACGCAGTATTTT
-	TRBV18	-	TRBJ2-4	CASSRADEGNIQYF	TGTGCCAGCTCACGGGCGGACGAGGGAAACATTCAGTACTTC
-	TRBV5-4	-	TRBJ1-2	CASSTQQGQGVYGYTF	TGTGCCAGCAGCACTCAACAGGGCCAAGGGGTCTATGGCTACACCTTC
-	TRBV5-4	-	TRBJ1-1	CASSLGGGLNTEAFF	TGTGCCAGCAGCTTGGGTGGGGGCTTGAACACTGAAGCTTTCTTT
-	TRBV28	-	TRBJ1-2	CASSLTGRNTF	TGTGCCAGCAGTTTAACAGGGCGGAACACCTTC
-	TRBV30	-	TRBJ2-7	CAWGSSYEQYF	TGTGCCTGGGGTTCCTCCTACGAGCAGTACTTC
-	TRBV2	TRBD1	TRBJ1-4	CAGGQGAISEKLFF	TGTGCCGGTGGACAGGGGGCTATCAGTGAAAAACTGTTTTTT
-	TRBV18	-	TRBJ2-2	CASSPNLQAGPGELFF	TGTGCCAGCTCACCAAACCTCCAGGCAGGGCCCGGGGAGCTGTTTTTT
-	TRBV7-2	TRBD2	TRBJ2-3	CASSLRLAGTSTDTQYF	TGTGCCAGCAGCTTAAGATTAGCGGGAACTAGCACAGATACGCAGTATTTT
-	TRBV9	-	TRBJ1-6	CASSVGTAPNSPLHF	TGTGCCAGCAGCGTAGGAACGGCCCCTAATTCACCCCTCCACTTT
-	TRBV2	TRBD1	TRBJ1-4	CASSEADGTGSVRKLFF	TGTGCCAGCAGTGAAGCCGACGGGACAGGATCGGTCCGAAAACTGTTTTTT
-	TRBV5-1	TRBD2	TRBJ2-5	CASSELAGGKETQYF	TGCGCCAGCAGCGAACTAGCGGGGGGAAAAGAGACCCAGTACTTC
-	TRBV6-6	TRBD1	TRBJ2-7	CASSYETGYYEQYF	TGTGCCAGCAGTTACGAGACAGGGTACTACGAGCAGTACTTC